This T cell receptor beta chain was captured by sequencing in a study of T-cell memory formation after mild COVID-19. In its sample, this clonotype was seen a few times. The CDR3 is made up of 14 amino acids. Germline CDR1 is SEHNR and CDR2 is FQNEAQ (reference sequence). V lost 6 bases and J 8 bases, leaving 19 bases between the germline ends. Researchers used 5'RACE with constant-segment primers to make TCR alpha and TCR beta cDNA libraries that carry sample barcodes and UMIs. TCRdb reprocessed the 5' RACE reads with MiXCR, giving one entry per CDR3 protein. Among roughly 100,000 distinct CDR3 sequences listed, approximately 16% were seen once.

This sequence joins TRBV7-9 and TRBJ1-2; weak D call: TRBD1 (5 bases). The sequenced sample was PBMCs or a T cell subset sorted from them (not recorded which). The sequence was obtained from a man between 18 and 29 years old who had mild COVID-19 (a few samples of this study predate the infection). Cell type and time point are not known. The DNA of the CDR3 is TGTGCCAGCAGGCCTATGACAGTGATGAGAGGCTACACCTTC. It is translated as CASRPMTVMRGYTF.